This T cell receptor (beta chain) comes out of a study of blood T cells in healthy people across ages. The CDR3 covers 15 residues. Germline CDR1 is ENHRY and CDR2 is SYGVKD. V lost 2 bases and J lost 0, with 8 bases in between. PCR was performed a second time for about 7 to 11 cycles using a sample-barcoded 5' primer and a J-beta primer mix. Via MiXCR, TCRdb re-called the 5' RACE reads, giving one row per CDR3 protein. Counted here are roughly 1,500,000 distinct CDR3 sequences, about 40% occurring once; the ten biggest clones make up approximately 7.9%. Concerning this clonotype itself: No antigen is known for it.

Drawn from each donor were around 10 milliliters of peripheral blood. Each sample had at least 6 million PBMCs isolated. Findings and caveats of the study: Diversity figures based on one million T cells were deemed too low.

The receptor was derived from a woman aged 18-29 years in good health. The rearrangement links TRBV10-3 to TRBJ2-1; D unresolved. Sequencing was carried out using blood. The CDR3 DNA follows: TGTGCCATCAGTGAGCGGACCAGCTCCTACAATGAGCAGTTCTTC. Encoded protein: CAISERTSSYNEQFF.